A single sample is the source of the 10 T cell receptor beta chains below, sequenced in a study of precursors of human CD4 cytotoxic T cells (dated by TCRdb to 2016 to 2018). The sequencer was an Illumina MiSeq. TCRdb redid the processing of the public reads, applying fastp at Q25 and MiXCR, and retained in-frame beta chains. CDR3 protein duplicates are merged, each entry listing the most common genes and DNA. This sample gives roughly 300 distinct CDR3 sequences in total; 29% of them show up just once. The ten largest make up 45% to 50% of the sample. To test for a precursor-effector relationship among CD4 cytotoxic T cells, four sorted CD4+ memory subsets (TCM, TEM, IL-7Rhigh TEMRA, IL-7R- TEMRA) underwent bulk UMI-based TCR sequencing. Sequenced sample: memory CD4+ T cells from blood (PBMCs). Every receptor here comes from a human donor in good health.

In this sample, this clonotype is large. This chain uses TRBV28 with TRBJ1-2; no clear D. V lost 5 bases, J lost 4 bases, and 23 bases lay in between. The CDR3 spans 17 residues. Germline V CDR1 and CDR2: MDHEN, SYDVKM. The CDR3 spells CASSNIFSTGYLYGYTF. CDR3 sequence (DNA): TGTGCCAGCAGTAATATTTTCTCGACGGGCTATCTCTATGGCTACACCTTC.

V and J are TRBV10-3 and TRBJ2-1; maybe TRBD1 (5 bases). V was pared by 3 bases and J by 8 bases, with 17 bases between. In germline, CDR1 is ENHRY, CDR2 SYGVKD. The CDR3 runs 15 residues. Here the CDR3 reads CAISDPKGREDEQFF. In DNA form, the CDR3 reads TGTGCCATCAGTGACCCAAAAGGCAGGGAAGATGAGCAGTTCTTC.

This clonotype is labeled large (0.1 to 1%). The V gene is TRBV29-1, the J gene TRBJ2-2; 12 bases agree with TRBD2. Germline assignment: CDR1 SQVTM and CDR2 ANQGSEA. After removal of 2 bases from V and 6 bases from J, the junction contained 10 bases not matched to a gene. This CDR3 comprises 17 residues. CDR3 protein: CSVERLAGAGLSGELFF. In nucleotides, the CDR3 is TGCAGCGTTGAACGACTAGCGGGAGCAGGCCTCTCCGGGGAGCTGTTTTTT.

The J gene is TRBJ2-7, the V gene TRBV7-2; 7 bases line up with TRBD2. This CDR3 is built from 17 residues. Germline V CDR1 and CDR2: SGHTA, FQGNSA. V lost 5 bases, J lost 3 bases, and 16 bases stayed unmatched. The CDR3 here is CASSPRTRGRPDYEQYF. DNA for the CDR3: TGTGCCAGCAGCCCGAGGACTCGCGGGAGACCCGACTACGAGCAGTACTTC. Combining the CDR3 with reference TRBV7-2 and TRBJ2-7 gives the whole variable domain GAGVSQSPSNKVTEKGKDVELRCDPISGHTALYWYRQSLGQGLEFLIYFQGNSAPDKSGLPSDRFSAERTGGSVSTLTIQRTQQEDSAVYLCASSPRTRGRPDYEQYFGPGTRLTVT.

On this clonotype: This clone may be a read error of a much larger clone one base away. The gene calls are TRBV7-2 and TRBJ2-3; 13 nucleotides match TRBD2. CDR3 size: 17 residues. Per the germline V gene, CDR1 is SGHTA and CDR2 is FQGNSA. The junction had 8 bases not matched to a gene; V was cut back by 4 bases and J by 4 bases. The CDR3 here is CASSSRGLAGSADTQYF. CDR3 coding DNA: TGTGCCAGCAGCTCCCGGGGACTAGCGGGGAGTGCAGATACGCAGTATTTT.

The gene calls are TRBV18 and TRBJ1-1; D unresolved. The CDR3 consists of 14 residues. V lost 2 bases, J lost 4 bases, and 11 bases lay in between. In germline, CDR1 is KGHSH, CDR2 LQKENI. The CDR3 DNA is TGTGCCAGCTCACCATCCTCAGGCTTCACTGAAGCTTTCTTT. Protein: CASSPSSGFTEAFF.

In its sample, this clonotype is large. The rearrangement links TRBV15 to TRBJ2-1; D not resolved. CDR1 is LNHNV, CDR2 YYDKDF, per germline (reference sequence). The CDR3 extends over 16 amino acids. V was clipped by 0 bases and J by 6 bases, with 15 bases between them. The CDR3: CATSRDTRPASNEQFF. DNA of the CDR3: TGTGCCACCAGCAGAGATACTCGTCCAGCCAGCAATGAGCAGTTCTTC.

The rearrangement uses TRBV20-1 and TRBJ2-1; 9 positions match TRBD2. V gave up 7 bases and J gave up 0 bases; unmatched junction bases: 4. Germline CDR1 DFQATT, CDR2 SNEGSKA (reference sequence). The CDR3 contains 14 residues. The CDR3 sequence: CSVSAGGSYNEQFF. The DNA for the CDR3 is TGCAGTGTGTCAGCGGGAGGCTCCTACAATGAGCAGTTCTTC.

Relative to its sample, this clonotype is large. V usage is TRBV7-9 and J usage is TRBJ1-3; possible D gene TRBD1, 5 bases. V shed 7 bases and J shed 1 base, with 11 bases lying between them. The germline CDR1 and CDR2 sequences are SEHNR and FQNEAQ (reference sequence). The CDR3 runs to 14 residues. CDR3 residues: CASTVAGSGNTIYF. The DNA for the CDR3 is TGTGCCAGCACCGTCGCAGGGTCTGGAAACACCATATATTTT. The full variable domain, rest sourced from reference TRBV7-9 and TRBJ1-3, is DTGVSQNPRHKITKRGQNVTFRCDPISEHNRLYWYRQTLGQGPEFLTYFQNEAQLEKSRLLSDRFSAERPKGSFSTLEIQRTEQGDSAMYLCASTVAGSGNTIYFGEGSWLTVV.

This clonotype counts as large. J is TRBJ2-2 and V is TRBV12-3 or TRBV12-4, with TRBD2 matching 7 bases. This CDR3 comprises 14 residues. Germline trimming cut 2 bases from V and 4 bases from J; bases unmatched to any gene: 1. As DNA, the CDR3 is TGTGCCAGCAGTTTATCGGGGGGCACCGGGGAGCTGTTTTTT. It yields the protein CASSLSGGTGELFF.